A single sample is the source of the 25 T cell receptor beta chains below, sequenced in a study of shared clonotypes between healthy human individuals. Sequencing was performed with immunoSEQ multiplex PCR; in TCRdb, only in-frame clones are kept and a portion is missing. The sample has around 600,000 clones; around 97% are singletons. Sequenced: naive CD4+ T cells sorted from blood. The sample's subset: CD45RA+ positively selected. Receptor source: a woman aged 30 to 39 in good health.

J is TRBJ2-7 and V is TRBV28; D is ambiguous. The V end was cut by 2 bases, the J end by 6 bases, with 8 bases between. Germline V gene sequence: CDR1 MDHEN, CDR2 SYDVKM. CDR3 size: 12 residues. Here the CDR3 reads CASSLGWGEQYF. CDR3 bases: TGTGCCAGCAGTTTAGGGTGGGGCGAGCAGTACTTC.

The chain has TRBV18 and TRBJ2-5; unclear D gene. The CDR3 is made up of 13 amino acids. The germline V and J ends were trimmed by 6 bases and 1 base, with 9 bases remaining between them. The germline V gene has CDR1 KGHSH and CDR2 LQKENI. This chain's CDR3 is CASSYNSQETQYF. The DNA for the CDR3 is TGTGCCAGCTCGTACAATAGCCAAGAGACCCAGTACTTC.

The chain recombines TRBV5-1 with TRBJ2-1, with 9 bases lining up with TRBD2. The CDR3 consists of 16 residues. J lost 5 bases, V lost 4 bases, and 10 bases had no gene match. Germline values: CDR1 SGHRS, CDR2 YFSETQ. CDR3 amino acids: CASSPVAGERNNEQFF. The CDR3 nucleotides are TGCGCCAGCAGCCCAGTAGCGGGAGAACGCAACAATGAGCAGTTCTTC.

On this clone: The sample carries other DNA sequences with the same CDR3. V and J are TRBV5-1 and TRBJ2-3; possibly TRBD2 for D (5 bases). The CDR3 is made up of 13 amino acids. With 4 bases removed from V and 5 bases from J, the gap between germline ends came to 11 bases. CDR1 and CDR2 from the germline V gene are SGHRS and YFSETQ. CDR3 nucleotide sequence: TGCGCCAGCAGCCTAGCTGTGGGAGATACGCAGTATTTT. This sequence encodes CASSLAVGDTQYF.

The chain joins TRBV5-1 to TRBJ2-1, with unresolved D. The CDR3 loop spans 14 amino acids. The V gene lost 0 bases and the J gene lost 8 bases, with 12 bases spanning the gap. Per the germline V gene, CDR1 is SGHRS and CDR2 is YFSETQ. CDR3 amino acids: CASSLATPIDEQFF. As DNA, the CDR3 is TGCGCCAGCAGCTTGGCGACGCCTATCGATGAGCAGTTCTTC.

The CDR3 DNA reads as TGTGCCAGCAGTGCACAGCGGGGTGGTACCTACGAGCAGTACTTC. Amino acids: CASSAQRGGTYEQYF. The chain combines TRBV6-1 with TRBJ2-7, with 7 bases that match TRBD2. V was pared by 4 bases and J by 2 bases, with 8 bases of the junction left unmatched. The CDR3 contains 15 residues. From germline, CDR1 is MNHNS and CDR2 SASEGT.

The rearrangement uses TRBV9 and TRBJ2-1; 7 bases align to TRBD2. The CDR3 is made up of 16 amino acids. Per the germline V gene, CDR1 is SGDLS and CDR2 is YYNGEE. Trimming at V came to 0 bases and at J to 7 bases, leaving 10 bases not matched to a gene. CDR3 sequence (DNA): TGTGCCAGCAGCGTAGAGGCGGCGGGAGCCTGGAATGAGCAGTTCTTC. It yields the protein CASSVEAAGAWNEQFF.

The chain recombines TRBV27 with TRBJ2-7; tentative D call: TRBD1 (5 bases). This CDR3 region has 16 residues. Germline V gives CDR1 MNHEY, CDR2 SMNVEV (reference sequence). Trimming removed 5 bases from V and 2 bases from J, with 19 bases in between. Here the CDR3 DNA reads TGTGCCAGCAGTCCCCTCCGACAGATGTTTCCCTACGAGCAGTACTTC. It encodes CASSPLRQMFPYEQYF.

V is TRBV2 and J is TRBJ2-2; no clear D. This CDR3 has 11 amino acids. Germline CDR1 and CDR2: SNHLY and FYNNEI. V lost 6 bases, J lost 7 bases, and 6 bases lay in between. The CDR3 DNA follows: TGTGCCAGCAGCGAAAGCGGGGAGCTGTTTTTT. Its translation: CASSESGELFF.

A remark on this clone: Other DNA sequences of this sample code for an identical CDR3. The CDR3 coding sequence is TGTGCCAGCAGCTCAGGAGGGACTAATGAAAAACTGTTTTTT. Residues: CASSSGGTNEKLFF. The chain couples TRBV5-4 to TRBJ1-4; D uncertain. The CDR3 is 14 residues long. Trimming removed 3 bases from V and 2 bases from J, with 8 bases in between. CDR1 and CDR2 (germline): SGHNT, YYREEE (reference sequence).

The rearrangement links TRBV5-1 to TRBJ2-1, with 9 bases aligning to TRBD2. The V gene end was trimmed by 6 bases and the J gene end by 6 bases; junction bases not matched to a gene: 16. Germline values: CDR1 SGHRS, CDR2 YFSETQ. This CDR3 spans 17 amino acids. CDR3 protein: CASTPFPTASGINEQFF. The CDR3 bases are TGCGCCAGCACCCCTTTTCCGACGGCTAGCGGGATCAATGAGCAGTTCTTC.

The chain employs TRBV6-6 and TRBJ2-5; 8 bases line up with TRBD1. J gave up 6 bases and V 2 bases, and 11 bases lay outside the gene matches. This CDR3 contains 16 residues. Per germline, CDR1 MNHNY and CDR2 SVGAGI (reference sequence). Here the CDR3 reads CASSYPTGAGGQTQYF. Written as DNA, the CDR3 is TGTGCCAGCAGTTACCCGACAGGGGCTGGTGGACAGACCCAGTACTTC.

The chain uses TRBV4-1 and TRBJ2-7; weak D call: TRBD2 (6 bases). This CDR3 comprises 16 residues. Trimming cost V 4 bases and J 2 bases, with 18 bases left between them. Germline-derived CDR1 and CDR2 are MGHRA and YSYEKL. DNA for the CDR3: TGCGCCAGCAGCCTATACTTGCAGGAGGGCCCCTACGAGCAGTACTTC. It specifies CASSLYLQEGPYEQYF.

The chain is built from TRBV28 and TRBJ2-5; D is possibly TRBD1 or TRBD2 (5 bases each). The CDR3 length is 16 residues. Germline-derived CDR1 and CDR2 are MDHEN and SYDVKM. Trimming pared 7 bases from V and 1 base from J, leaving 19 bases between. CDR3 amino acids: CASKGVVLDFQETQYF. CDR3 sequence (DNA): TGTGCCAGCAAAGGGGTAGTCCTGGACTTCCAAGAGACCCAGTACTTC.

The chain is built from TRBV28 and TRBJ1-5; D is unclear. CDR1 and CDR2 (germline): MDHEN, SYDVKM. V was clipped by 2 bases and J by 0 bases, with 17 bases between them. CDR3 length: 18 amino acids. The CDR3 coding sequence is TGTGCCAGCAGTTTACCGGGTGGAACACCCTATAGCAATCAGCCCCAGCATTTT. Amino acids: CASSLPGGTPYSNQPQHF.

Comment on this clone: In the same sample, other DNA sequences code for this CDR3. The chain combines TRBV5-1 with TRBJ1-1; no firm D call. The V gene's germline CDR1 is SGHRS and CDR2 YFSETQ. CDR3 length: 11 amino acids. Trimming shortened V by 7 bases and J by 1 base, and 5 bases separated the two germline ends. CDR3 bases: TGCGCCAGCTCCAAGAACACTGAAGCTTTCTTT. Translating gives CASSKNTEAFF. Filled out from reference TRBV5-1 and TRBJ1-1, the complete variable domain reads KAGVTQTPRYLIKTRGQQVTLSCSPISGHRSVSWYQQTPGQGLQFLFEYFSETQRNKGNFPGRFSGRQFSNSRSEMNVSTLELGDSALYLCASSKNTEAFFGQGTRLTVV.

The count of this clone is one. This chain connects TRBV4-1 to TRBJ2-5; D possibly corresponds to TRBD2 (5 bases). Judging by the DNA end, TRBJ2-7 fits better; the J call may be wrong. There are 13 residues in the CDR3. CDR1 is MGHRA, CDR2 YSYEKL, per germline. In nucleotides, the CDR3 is TGCGCCAGCAGCCAGCACGGGATTTACGAGCAGTACTTC. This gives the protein CASSQHGIYEQYF.

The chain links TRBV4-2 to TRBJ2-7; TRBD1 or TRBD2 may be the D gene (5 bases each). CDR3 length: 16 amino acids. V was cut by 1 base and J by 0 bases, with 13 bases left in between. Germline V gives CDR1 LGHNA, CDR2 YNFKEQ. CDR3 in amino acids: CASSQGHLGPSYEQYF. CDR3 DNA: TGTGCCAGCAGCCAAGGACACTTGGGACCCTCCTACGAGCAGTACTTC.

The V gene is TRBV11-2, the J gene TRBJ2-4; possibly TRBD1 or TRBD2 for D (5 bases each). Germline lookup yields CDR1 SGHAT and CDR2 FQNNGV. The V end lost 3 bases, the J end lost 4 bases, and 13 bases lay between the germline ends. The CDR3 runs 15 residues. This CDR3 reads CASSFQGPIKNIQYF. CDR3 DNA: TGTGCCAGCAGCTTCCAGGGACCGATAAAAAACATTCAGTACTTC.

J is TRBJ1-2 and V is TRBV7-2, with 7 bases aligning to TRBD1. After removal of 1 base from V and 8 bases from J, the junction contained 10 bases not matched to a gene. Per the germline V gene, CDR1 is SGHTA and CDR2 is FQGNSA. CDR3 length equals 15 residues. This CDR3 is CASSLVPRGGTGYTF. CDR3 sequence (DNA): TGTGCCAGCAGCTTAGTACCCAGGGGGGGGACCGGCTACACCTTC.

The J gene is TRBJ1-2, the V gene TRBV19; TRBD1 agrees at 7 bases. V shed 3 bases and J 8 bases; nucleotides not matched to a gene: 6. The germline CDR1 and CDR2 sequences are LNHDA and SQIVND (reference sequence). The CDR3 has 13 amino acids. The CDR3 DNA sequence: TGTGCCAGTAGTATTACAGGGGCCCCCGGCTACACCTTC. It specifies CASSITGAPGYTF.

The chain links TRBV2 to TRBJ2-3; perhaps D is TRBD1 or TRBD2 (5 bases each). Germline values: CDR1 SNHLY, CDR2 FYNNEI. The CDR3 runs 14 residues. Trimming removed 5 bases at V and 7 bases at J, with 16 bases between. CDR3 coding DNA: TGTGCCAGCAGTTTCGGGACGGGGTCATATACGCAGTATTTT. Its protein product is CASSFGTGSYTQYF.

The CDR3 DNA is TGCGCCAGCAGGCTAGGACAGGGGGGGACTGAAGCTTTCTTT. It encodes CASRLGQGGTEAFF. The chain has TRBV5-1 and TRBJ1-1; 10 bases are shared with TRBD1. The length of the CDR3 is 14 residues. V shed 5 bases and J 5 bases; nucleotides not matched to a gene: 6. CDR1 is SGHRS and CDR2 is YFSETQ in the germline V gene. Complete variable domain (other parts from reference TRBV5-1 and TRBJ1-1): KAGVTQTPRYLIKTRGQQVTLSCSPISGHRSVSWYQQTPGQGLQFLFEYFSETQRNKGNFPGRFSGRQFSNSRSEMNVSTLELGDSALYLCASRLGQGGTEAFFGQGTRLTVV.

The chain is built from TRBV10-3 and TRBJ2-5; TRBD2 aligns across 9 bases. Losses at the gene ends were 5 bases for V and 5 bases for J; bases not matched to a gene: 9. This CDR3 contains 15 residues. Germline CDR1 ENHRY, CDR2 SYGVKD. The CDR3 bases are TGTGCCATCAGTCATGGCGGGAGGGCCCGGGAGACCCAGTACTTC. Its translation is CAISHGGRARETQYF.

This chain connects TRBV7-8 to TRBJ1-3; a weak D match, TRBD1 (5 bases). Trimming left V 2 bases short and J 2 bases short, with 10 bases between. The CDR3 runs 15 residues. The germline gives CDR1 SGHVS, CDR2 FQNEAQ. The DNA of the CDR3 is TGTGCCAGCAGCTTAAGACCGGGGCCTGGAAACACCATATATTTT. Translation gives CASSLRPGPGNTIYF. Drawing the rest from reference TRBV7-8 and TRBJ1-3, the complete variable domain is GAGVSQSPRYKVAKRGQDVALRCDPISGHVSLFWYQQALGQGPEFLTYFQNEAQLDKSGLPSDRFFAERPEGSVSTLKIQRTQQEDSAVYLCASSLRPGPGNTIYFGEGSWLTVV.